This TCR beta chain was retrieved from a study of beta chain features in type 1 diabetes. This CDR3 has 14 residues. CDR1 and CDR2 from the germline V gene are SGHRS and YFSETQ. Trimming took 2 bases from V and 0 from J, leaving 8 bases between them. Expressed TCRB transcripts were sequenced, since all the RNA that had been isolated was reverse transcribed. TCRdb's copy holds only in-frame clones and misses some; the assay was immunoSEQ multiplex PCR. The sample yields 860,000 or so clones, 15% to 20% seen once. The material sequenced was naive CD4+ T cells from blood. The sequence was obtained from a woman aged 18-29 years in good health. The chain has TRBV5-1 and TRBJ1-2; the D gene is possibly TRBD1 (5 bases). The DNA for the CDR3 is TGCGCCAGCAGCTTACAGGACCCTAACTATGGCTACACCTTC. It encodes CASSLQDPNYGYTF.